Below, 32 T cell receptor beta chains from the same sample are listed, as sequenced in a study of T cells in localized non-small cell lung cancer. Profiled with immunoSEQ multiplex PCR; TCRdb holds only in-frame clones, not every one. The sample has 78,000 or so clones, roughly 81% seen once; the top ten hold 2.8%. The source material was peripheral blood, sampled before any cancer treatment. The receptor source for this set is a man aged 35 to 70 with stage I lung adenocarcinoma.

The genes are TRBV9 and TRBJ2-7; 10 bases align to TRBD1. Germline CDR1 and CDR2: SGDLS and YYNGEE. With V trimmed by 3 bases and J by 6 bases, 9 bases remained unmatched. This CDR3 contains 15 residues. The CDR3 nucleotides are TGTGCCAGCAGCGAGAGAGAGACAGGGGGCGGCGAGCAGTACTTC. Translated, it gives CASSERETGGGEQYF.

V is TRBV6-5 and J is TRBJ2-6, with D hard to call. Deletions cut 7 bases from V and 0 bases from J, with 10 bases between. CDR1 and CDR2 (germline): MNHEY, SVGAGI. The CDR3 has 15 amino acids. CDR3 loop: CASMGGTSGANVLTF. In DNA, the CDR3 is TGTGCCAGCATGGGCGGAACCTCTGGGGCCAACGTCCTGACTTTC.

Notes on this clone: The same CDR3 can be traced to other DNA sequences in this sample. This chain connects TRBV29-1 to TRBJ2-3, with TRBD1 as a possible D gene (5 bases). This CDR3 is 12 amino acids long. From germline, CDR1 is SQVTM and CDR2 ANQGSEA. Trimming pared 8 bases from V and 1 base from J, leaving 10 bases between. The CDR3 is CSLQGGTDTQYF. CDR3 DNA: TGCAGCCTCCAGGGTGGCACAGATACGCAGTATTTT.

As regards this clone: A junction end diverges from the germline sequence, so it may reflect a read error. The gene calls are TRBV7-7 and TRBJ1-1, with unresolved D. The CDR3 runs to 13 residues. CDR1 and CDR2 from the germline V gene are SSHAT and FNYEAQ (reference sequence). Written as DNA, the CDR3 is TGTGCTAGCAGCTATACAGCGAACACTGAAGCTTTCTTT. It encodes CASSYTANTEAFF.

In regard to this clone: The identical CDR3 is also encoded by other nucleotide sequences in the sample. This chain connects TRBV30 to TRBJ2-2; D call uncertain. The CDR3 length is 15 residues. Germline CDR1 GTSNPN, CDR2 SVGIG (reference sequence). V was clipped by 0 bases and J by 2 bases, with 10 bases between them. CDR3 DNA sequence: TGTGCCTGGAGTGTAACGGCAAGTAACACCGGGGAGCTGTTTTTT. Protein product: CAWSVTASNTGELFF. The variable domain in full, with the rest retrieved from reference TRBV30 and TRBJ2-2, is SQTIHQWPATLVQPVGSPLSLECTVEGTSNPNLYWYRQAAGRGLQLLFYSVGIGQISSEVPQNLSASRPQDRQFILSSKKLLLSDSGFYLCAWSVTASNTGELFFGEGSRLTVL.

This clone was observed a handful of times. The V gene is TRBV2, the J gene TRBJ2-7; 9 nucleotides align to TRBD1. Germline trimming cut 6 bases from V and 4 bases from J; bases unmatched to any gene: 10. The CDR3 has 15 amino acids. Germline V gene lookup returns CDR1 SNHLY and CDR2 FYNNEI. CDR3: CASRSPGQGLYEQYF. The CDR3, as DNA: TGTGCCAGCAGGTCCCCGGGACAGGGCCTTTACGAGCAGTACTTC.

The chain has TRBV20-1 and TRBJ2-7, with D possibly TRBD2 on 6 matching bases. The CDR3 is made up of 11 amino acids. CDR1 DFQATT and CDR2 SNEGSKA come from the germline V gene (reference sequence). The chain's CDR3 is CREREISEQYF. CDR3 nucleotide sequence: TGCAGGGAACGGGAGATCAGCGAGCAGTACTTC.

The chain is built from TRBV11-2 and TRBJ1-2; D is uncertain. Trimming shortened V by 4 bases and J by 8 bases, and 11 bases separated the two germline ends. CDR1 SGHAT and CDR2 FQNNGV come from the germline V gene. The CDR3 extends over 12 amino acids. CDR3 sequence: CASSWSGRGYTF. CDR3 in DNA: TGTGCCAGCAGCTGGTCCGGTCGAGGCTACACCTTC.

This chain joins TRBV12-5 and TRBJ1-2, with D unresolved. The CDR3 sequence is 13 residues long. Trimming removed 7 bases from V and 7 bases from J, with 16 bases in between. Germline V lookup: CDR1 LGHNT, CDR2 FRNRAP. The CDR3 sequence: CASALDEGRGYTF. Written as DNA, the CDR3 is TGTGCTAGTGCCCTGGATGAGGGTCGTGGCTACACCTTC.

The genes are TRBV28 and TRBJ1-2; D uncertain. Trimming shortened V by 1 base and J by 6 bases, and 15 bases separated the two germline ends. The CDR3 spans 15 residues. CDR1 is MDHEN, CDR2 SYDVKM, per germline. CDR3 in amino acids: CASSLSARQLNGYTF. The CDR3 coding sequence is TGTGCCAGCAGTTTATCTGCCCGGCAGTTGAATGGCTACACCTTC.

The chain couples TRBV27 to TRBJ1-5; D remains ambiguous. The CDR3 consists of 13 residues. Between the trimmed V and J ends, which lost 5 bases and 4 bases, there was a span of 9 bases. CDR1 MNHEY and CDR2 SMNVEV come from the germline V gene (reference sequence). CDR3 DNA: TGTGCCAGCAGTCCGGACCCAAATCAGCCCCAGCATTTT. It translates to CASSPDPNQPQHF.

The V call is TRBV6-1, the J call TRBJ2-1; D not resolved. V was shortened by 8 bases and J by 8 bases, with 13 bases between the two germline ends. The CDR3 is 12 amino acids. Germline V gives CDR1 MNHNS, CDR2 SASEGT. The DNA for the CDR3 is TGTGCCAGCGGCCTAGTAGGCTATGAGCAGTTCTTC. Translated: CASGLVGYEQFF.

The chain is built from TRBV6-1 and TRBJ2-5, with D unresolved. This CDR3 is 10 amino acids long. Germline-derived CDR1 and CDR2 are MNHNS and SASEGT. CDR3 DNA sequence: TGTGGAACGTGGGGTGAGACCCAGTACTTC. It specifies CGTWGETQYF.

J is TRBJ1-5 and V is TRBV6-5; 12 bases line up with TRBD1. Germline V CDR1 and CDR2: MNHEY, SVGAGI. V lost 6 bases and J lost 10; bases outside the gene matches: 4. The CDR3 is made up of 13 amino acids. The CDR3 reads CASRGTGGLPQHF. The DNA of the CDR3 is TGTGCCAGCAGGGGGACAGGGGGCCTACCCCAGCATTTT.

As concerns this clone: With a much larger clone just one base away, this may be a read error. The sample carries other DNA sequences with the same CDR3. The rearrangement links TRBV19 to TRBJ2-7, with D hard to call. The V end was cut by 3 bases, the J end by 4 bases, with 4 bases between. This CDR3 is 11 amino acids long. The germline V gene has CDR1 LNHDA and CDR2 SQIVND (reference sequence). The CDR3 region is CASSMGYEQYF. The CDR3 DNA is TGTGCCAGTAGTATGGGTTACGAGCAGTACTTC.

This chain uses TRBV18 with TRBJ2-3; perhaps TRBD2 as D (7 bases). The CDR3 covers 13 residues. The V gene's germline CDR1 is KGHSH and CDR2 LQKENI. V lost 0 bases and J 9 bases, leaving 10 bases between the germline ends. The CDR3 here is CASSPPGGQTQYF. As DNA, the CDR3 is TGTGCCAGCTCACCACCGGGGGGGCAGACGCAGTATTTT.

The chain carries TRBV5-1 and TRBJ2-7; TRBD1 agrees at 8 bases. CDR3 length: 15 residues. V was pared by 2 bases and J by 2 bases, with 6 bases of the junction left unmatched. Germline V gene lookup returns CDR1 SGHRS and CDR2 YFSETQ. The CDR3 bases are TGCGCCAGCAGCTTAACGACAGGGGTAACCTACGAGCAGTACTTC. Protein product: CASSLTTGVTYEQYF. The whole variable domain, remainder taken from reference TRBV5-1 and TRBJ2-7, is KAGVTQTPRYLIKTRGQQVTLSCSPISGHRSVSWYQQTPGQGLQFLFEYFSETQRNKGNFPGRFSGRQFSNSRSEMNVSTLELGDSALYLCASSLTTGVTYEQYFGPGTRLTVT.

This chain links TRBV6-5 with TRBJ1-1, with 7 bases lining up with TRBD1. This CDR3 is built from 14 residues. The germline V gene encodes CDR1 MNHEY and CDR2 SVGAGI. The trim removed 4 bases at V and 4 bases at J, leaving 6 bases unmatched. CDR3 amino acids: CASSSPQGTTEAFF. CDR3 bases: TGTGCCAGCAGTTCCCCACAGGGGACCACTGAAGCTTTCTTT.

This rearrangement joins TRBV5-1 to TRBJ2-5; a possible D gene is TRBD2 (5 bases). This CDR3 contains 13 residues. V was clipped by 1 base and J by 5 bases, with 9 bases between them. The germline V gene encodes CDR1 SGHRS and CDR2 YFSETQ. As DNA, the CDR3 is TGCGCCAGCAGCTTGATCGGGGTTGAGACCCAGTACTTC. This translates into CASSLIGVETQYF. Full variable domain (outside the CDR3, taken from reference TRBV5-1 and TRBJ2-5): KAGVTQTPRYLIKTRGQQVTLSCSPISGHRSVSWYQQTPGQGLQFLFEYFSETQRNKGNFPGRFSGRQFSNSRSEMNVSTLELGDSALYLCASSLIGVETQYFGPGTRLLVL.

DNA for the CDR3: TGTGCCAGCAGCGTACTGGGACTAGCGTCAATGAAGCAGTTCTTC. Its translation is CASSVLGLASMKQFF. The chain carries TRBV9 and TRBJ2-1; TRBD2 agrees at 10 bases. The V and J ends lost 1 base and 11 bases, in that order; junction bases with no gene match: 9. Germline CDR1 reads SGDLS; CDR2 reads YYNGEE. The CDR3 is made up of 15 amino acids.

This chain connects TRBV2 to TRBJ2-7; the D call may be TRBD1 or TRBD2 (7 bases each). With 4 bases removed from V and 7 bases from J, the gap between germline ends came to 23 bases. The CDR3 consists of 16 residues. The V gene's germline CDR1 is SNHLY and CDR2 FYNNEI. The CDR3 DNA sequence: TGTGCCAGCAGTGTGTTTACAGGGGAGGGGCGCTGGGAGCAGTACTTC. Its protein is CASSVFTGEGRWEQYF. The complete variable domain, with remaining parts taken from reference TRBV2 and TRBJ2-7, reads EPEVTQTPSHQVTQMGQEVILRCVPISNHLYFYWYRQILGQKVEFLVSFYNNEISEKSEIFDDQFSVERPDGSNFTLKIRSTKLEDSAMYFCASSVFTGEGRWEQYFGPGTRLTVT.

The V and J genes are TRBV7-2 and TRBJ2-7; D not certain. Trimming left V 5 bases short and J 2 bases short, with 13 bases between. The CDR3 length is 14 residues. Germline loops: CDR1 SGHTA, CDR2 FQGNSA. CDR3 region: CASSLPRMPYEQYF. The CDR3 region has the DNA TGTGCCAGCAGCCTTCCCAGAATGCCCTACGAGCAGTACTTC.

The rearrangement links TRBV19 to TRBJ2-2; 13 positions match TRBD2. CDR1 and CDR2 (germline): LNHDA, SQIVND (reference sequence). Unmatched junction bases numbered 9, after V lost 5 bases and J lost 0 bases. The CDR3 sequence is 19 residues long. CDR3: CASSLRLAGGWANTGELFF. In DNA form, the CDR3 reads TGTGCCAGTAGTCTTCGACTAGCGGGAGGCTGGGCGAACACCGGGGAGCTGTTTTTT. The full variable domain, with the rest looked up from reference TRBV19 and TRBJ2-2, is DGGITQSPKYLFRKEGQNVTLSCEQNLNHDAMYWYRQDPGQGLRLIYYSQIVNDFQKGDIAEGYSVSREKKESFPLTVTSAQKNPTAFYLCASSLRLAGGWANTGELFFGEGSRLTVL.

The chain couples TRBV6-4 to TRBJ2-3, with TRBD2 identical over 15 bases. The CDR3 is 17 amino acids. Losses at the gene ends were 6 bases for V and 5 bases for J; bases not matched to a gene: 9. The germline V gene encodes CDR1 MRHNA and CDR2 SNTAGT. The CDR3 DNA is TGTGCCAGCAGCCATGGACTAGCGGGAGGGCCTGAAGATACGCAGTATTTT. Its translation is CASSHGLAGGPEDTQYF.

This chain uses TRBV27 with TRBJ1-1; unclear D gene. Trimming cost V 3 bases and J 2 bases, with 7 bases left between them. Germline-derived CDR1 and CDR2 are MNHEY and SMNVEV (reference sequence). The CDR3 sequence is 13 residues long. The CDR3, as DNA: TGTGCCAGCAGTTTGCAGGAAAACACTGAAGCTTTCTTT. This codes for CASSLQENTEAFF.

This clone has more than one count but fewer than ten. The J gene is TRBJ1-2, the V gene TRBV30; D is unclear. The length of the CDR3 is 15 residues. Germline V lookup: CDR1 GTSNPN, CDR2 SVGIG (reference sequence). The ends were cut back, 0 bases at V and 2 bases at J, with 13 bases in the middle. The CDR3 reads CAWSVMAARNYGYTF. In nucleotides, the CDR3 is TGTGCCTGGAGTGTAATGGCCGCCAGAAACTATGGCTACACCTTC.

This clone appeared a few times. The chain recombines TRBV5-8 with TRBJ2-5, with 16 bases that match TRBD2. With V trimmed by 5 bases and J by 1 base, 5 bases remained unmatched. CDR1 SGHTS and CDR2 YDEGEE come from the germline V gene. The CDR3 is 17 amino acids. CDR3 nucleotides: TGTGCCAGCAGAGTGGGACTAGCGGGGGGGAGCCAAGAGACCCAGTACTTC. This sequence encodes CASRVGLAGGSQETQYF.

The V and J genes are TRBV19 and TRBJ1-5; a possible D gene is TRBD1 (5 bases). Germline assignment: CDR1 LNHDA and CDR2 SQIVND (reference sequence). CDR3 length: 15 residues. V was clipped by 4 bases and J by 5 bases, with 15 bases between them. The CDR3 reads CASSNTRARHQPQHF. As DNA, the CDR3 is TGTGCCAGTAGTAATACCAGGGCGCGGCATCAGCCCCAGCATTTT.

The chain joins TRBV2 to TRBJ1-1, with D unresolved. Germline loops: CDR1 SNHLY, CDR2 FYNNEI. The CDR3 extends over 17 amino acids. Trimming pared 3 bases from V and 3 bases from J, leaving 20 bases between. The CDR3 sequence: CASSELEEGLGYTEAFF. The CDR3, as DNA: TGTGCCAGCAGTGAGCTAGAAGAAGGCCTGGGGTACACTGAAGCTTTCTTT.

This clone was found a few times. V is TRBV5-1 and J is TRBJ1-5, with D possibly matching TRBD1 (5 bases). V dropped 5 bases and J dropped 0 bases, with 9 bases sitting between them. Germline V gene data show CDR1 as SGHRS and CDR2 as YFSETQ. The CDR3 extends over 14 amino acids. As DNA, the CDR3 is TGCGCCAGCAGTCAAGACAGTAGCAATCAGCCCCAGCATTTT. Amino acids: CASSQDSSNQPQHF.

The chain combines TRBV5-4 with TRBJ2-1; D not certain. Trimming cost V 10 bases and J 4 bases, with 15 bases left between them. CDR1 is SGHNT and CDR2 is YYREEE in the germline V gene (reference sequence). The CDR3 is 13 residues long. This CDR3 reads CASGTNQYNEQFF. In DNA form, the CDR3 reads TGTGCCTCTGGAACTAACCAATACAATGAGCAGTTCTTC.

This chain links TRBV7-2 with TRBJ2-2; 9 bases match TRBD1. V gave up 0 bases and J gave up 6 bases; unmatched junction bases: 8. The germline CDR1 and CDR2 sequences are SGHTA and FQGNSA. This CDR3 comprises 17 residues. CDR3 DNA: TGTGCCAGCAGCTTAGCGCCCACGGGACAGGGAGCCGGGGAGCTGTTTTTT. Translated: CASSLAPTGQGAGELFF.